The T cell receptor (beta chain) under discussion was sequenced for a study of cytomegalovirus exposure and HLA in healthy donors. PCR primers comprised 60 Vbeta and 13 Jbeta primers. The data were produced by immunoSEQ multiplex PCR, yet TCRdb's version contains in-frame clones alone and is incomplete. The data hold fewer than 250,000 clones, with around 81% observed a single time. Germline V lookup: CDR1 SNHLY, CDR2 FYNNEI. This CDR3 contains 15 residues. Germline trimming cut 5 bases from V and 2 bases from J; bases unmatched to any gene: 7. This sequence was found in a woman aged 50 to 65 in good health and CMV-seropositive. Sequencing used PBMCs. The chain combines TRBV2 with TRBJ2-3, with 7 bases aligning to TRBD1. The CDR3 region is CASSPDRVVTDTQYF. Here the CDR3 DNA reads TGTGCCAGCAGTCCCGACAGGGTAGTCACAGATACGCAGTATTTT.